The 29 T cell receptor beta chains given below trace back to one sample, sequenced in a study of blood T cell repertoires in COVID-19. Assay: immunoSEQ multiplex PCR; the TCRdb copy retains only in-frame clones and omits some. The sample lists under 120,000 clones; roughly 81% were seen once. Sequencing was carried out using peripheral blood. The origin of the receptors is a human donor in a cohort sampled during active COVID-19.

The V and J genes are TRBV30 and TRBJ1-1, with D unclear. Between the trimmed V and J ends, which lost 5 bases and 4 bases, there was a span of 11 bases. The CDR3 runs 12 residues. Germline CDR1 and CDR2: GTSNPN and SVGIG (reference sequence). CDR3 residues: CAWYRLGTEAFF. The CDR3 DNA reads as TGTGCCTGGTATAGACTAGGCACTGAAGCTTTCTTT. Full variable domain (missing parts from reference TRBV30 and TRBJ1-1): SQTIHQWPATLVQPVGSPLSLECTVEGTSNPNLYWYRQAAGRGLQLLFYSVGIGQISSEVPQNLSASRPQDRQFILSSKKLLLSDSGFYLCAWYRLGTEAFFGQGTRLTVV.

As DNA, the CDR3 is TGTGCCAGCAGCCTAATGACAGGGCTTGAAGCTTTCTTT. Protein: CASSLMTGLEAFF. The V and J genes are TRBV7-2 and TRBJ1-1, with 7 nucleotides matching TRBD1. Trimming took 5 bases from V and 7 from J; bases not matched to a gene: 7. This CDR3 spans 13 amino acids. The germline V gene encodes CDR1 SGHTA and CDR2 FQGNSA.

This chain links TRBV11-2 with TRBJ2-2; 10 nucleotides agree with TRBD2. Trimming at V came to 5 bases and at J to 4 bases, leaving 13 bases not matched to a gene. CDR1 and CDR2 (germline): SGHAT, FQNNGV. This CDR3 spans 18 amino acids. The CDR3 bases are TGTGCCAGCAGCCCCAAACCCAAGACTAGCGGGCTCACCGGGGAGCTGTTTTTT. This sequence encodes CASSPKPKTSGLTGELFF.

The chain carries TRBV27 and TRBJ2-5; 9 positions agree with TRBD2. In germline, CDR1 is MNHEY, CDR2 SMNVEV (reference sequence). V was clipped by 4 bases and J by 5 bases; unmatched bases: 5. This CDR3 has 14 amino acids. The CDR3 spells CASSSGLAWETQYF. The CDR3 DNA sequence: TGTGCCAGCAGTTCGGGACTAGCATGGGAGACCCAGTACTTC.

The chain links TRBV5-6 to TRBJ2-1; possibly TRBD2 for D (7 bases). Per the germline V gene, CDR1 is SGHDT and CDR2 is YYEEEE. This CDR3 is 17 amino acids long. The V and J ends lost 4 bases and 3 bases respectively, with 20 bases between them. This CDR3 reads CASSQGTTMLGYNEQFF. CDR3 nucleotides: TGTGCCAGCAGCCAGGGGACTACAATGCTGGGCTACAATGAGCAGTTCTTC.

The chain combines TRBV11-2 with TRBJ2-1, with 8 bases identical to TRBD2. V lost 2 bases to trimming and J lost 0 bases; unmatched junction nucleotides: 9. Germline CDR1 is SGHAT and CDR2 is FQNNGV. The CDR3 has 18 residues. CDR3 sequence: CASSLRLAGESSYNEQFF. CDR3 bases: TGTGCCAGCAGCTTAAGGCTAGCGGGTGAGAGCTCCTACAATGAGCAGTTCTTC.

CDR3 residues: CASSLGTGVSTGELFF. CDR3 sequence (DNA): TGCGCCAGCAGCTTGGGAACAGGGGTTTCCACCGGGGAGCTGTTTTTT. This rearrangement joins TRBV5-1 to TRBJ2-2, with 7 positions matching TRBD1. The CDR3 loop spans 16 amino acids. The V gene end was trimmed by 0 bases and the J gene end by 4 bases; junction bases not matched to a gene: 6. Germline V gene sequence: CDR1 SGHRS, CDR2 YFSETQ.

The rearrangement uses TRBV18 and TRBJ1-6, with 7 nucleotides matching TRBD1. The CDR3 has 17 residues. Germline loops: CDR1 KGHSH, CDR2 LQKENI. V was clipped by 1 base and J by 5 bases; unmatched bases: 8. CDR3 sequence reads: CASSPLDRVLHNSPLHF. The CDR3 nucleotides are TGTGCCAGCTCACCACTCGACAGGGTCCTTCATAATTCACCCCTCCACTTT.

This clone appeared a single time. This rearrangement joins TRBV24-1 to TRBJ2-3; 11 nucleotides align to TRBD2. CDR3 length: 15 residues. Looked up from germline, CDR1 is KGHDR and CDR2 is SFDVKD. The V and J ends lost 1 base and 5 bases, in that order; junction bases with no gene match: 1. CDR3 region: CATSDFTSGGDTQYF. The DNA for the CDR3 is TGTGCCACCAGTGATTTTACTAGCGGGGGAGATACGCAGTATTTT.

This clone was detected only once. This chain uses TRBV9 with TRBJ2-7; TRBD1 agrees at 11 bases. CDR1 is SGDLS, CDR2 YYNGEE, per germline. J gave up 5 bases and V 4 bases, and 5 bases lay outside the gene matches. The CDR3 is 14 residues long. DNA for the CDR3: TGTGCCAGCAGCCCCGGACAGGGGGCTCACGAGCAGTACTTC. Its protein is CASSPGQGAHEQYF.

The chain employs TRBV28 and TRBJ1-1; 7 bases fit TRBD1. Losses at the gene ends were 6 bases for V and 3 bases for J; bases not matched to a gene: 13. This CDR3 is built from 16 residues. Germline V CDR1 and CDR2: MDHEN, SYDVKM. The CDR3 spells CASSGGGGRGDTEAFF. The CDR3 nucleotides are TGTGCCAGCAGCGGTGGGGGCGGCAGGGGGGACACTGAAGCTTTCTTT.

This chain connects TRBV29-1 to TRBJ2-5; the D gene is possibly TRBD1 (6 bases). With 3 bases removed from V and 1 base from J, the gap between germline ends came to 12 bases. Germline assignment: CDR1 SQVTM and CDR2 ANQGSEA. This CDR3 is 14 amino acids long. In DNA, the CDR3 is TGCAGCGTTGATAGGGGGACCGGCCAAGAGACCCAGTACTTC. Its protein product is CSVDRGTGQETQYF.

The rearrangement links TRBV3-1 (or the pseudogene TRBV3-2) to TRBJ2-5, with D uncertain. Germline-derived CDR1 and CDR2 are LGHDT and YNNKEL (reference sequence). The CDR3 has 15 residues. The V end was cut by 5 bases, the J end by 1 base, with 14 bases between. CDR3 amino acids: CASSSRRVFQETQYF. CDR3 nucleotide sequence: TGTGCCAGCAGCTCTCGACGGGTTTTCCAAGAGACCCAGTACTTC.

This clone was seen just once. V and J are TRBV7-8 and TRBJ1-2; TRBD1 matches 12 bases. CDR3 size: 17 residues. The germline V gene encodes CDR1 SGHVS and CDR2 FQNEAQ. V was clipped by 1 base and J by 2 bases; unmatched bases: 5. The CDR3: CASSLEGTGGANYGYTF. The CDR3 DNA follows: TGTGCCAGCAGCTTAGAAGGGACAGGGGGCGCGAACTATGGCTACACCTTC.

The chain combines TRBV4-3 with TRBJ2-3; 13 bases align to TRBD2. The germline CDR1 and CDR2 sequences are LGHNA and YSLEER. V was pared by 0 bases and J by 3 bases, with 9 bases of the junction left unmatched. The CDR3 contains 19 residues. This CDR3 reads CASSQDMVLAGGHTDTQYF. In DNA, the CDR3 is TGCGCCAGCAGCCAAGATATGGTACTAGCGGGGGGGCATACAGATACGCAGTATTTT.

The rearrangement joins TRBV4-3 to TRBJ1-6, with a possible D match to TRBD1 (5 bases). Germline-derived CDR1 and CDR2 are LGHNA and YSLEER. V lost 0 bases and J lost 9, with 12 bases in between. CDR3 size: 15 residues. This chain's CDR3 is CASSQDWQGGSPLHF. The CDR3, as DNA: TGCGCCAGCAGCCAAGATTGGCAGGGTGGTTCACCCCTCCACTTT.

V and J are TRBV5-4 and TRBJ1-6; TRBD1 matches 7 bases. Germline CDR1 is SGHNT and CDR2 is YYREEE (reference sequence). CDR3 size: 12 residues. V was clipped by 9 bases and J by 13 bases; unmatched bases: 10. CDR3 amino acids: CATRTGVAPLHF. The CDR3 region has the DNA TGTGCCACCAGAACAGGGGTAGCCCCCCTCCACTTT.

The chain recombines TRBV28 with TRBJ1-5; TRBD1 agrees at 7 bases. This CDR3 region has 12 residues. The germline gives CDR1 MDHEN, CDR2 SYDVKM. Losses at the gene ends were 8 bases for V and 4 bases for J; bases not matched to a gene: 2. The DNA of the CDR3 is TGTGCCAGCGGGACAGCTAATCAGCCCCAGCATTTT. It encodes CASGTANQPQHF. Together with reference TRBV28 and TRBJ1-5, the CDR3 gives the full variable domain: DVKVTQSSRYLVKRTGEKVFLECVQDMDHENMFWYRQDPGLGLRLIYFSYDVKMKEKGDIPEGYSVSREKKERFSLILESASTNQTSMYLCASGTANQPQHFGDGTRLSIL.

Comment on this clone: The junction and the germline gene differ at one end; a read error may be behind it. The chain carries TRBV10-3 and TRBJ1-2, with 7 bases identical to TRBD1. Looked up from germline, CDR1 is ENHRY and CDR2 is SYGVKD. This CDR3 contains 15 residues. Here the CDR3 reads CAISENSVGTALMSF. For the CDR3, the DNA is TGTGCCATCAGTGAGAATTCCGTAGGGACAGCGCTAATGAGCTTC.

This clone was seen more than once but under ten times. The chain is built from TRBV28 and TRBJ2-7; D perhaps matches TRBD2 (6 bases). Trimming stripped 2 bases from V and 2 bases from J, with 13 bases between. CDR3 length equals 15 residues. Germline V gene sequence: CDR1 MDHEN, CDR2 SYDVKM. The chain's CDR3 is CASSLMRGGPYEQYF. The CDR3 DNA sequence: TGTGCCAGCAGTTTAATGCGGGGAGGTCCCTACGAGCAGTACTTC.

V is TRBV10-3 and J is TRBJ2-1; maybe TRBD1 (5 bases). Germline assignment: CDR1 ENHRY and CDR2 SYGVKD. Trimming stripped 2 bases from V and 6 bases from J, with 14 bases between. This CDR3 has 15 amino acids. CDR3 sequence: CAISEKGPWINEQFF. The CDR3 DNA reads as TGTGCCATCAGTGAGAAGGGGCCCTGGATCAATGAGCAGTTCTTC.

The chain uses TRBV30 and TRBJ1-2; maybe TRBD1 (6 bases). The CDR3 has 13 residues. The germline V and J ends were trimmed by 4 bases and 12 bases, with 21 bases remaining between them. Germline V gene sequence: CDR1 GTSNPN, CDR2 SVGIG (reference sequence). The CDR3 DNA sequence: TGTGCCTGGACCAGTCATCTGCAGGGGACCCACACCTTC. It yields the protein CAWTSHLQGTHTF.

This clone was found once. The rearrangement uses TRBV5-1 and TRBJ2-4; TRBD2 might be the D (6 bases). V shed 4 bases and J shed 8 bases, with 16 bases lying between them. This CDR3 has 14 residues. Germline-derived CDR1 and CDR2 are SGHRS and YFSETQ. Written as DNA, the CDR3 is TGCGCCAGCAGCCCGGGACCCTCGGGGGACATTCAGTACTTC. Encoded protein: CASSPGPSGDIQYF.

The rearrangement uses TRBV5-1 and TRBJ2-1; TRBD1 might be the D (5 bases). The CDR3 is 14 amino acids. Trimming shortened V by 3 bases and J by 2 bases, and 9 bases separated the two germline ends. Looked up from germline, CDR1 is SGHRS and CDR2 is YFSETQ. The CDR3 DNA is TGCGCCAGCAGCTATGAAGGGGCCTACAATGAGCAGTTCTTC. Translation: CASSYEGAYNEQFF.

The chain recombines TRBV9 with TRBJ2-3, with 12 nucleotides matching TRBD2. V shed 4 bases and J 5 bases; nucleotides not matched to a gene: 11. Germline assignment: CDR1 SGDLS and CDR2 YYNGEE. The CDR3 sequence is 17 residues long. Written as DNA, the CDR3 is TGTGCCAGCAGCAAGCAGACTAGCGGGGGATCGGAAGATACGCAGTATTTT. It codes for CASSKQTSGGSEDTQYF. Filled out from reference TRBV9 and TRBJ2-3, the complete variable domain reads DSGVTQTPKHLITATGQRVTLRCSPRSGDLSVYWYQQSLDQGLQFLIQYYNGEERAKGNILERFSAQQFPDLHSELNLSSLELGDSALYFCASSKQTSGGSEDTQYFGPGTRLTVL.

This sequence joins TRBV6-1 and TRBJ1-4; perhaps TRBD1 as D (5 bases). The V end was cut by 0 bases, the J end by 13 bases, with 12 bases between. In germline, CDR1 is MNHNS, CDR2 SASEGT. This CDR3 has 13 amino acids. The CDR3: CASSEAARVTLFF. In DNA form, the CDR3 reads TGTGCCAGCAGTGAAGCTGCCAGGGTAACACTGTTTTTT.

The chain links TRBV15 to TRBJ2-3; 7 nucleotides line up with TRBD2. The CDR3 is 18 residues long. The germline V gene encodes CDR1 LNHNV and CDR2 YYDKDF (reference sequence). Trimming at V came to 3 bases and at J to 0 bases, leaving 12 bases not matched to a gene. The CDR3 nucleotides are TGTGCCACCAGCAGGAGTAGCGGGTCCCTTACTAGCACAGATACGCAGTATTTT. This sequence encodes CATSRSSGSLTSTDTQYF.

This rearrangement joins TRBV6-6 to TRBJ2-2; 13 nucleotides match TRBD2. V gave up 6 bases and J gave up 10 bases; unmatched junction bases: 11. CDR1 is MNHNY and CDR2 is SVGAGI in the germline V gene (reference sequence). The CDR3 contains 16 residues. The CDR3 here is CASRPTRTSGSLELFF. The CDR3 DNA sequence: TGTGCCAGCAGACCCACTAGGACTAGCGGGAGTTTGGAGCTGTTTTTT.

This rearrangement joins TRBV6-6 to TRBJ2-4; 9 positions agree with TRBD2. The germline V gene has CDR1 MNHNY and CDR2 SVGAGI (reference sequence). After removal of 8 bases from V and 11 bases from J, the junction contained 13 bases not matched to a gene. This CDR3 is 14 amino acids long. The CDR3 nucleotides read TGTGCCAGCTCCCTAGCCCGGGCTAGCGGGGTTCAGTACTTC. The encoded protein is CASSLARASGVQYF.